What follows are 13 T cell receptor beta chains derived from one specimen sequenced in a study of blood T cell repertoires in COVID-19. The protocol was immunoSEQ multiplex PCR, while the TCRdb copy is restricted to in-frame clones and leaves out a portion. In the table there are some 120,000 clones, over 75% of which are singletons. The sequenced material came from peripheral blood. Receptors were obtained from a man aged 25-45 years with COVID-19, enrolled during active disease.

J is TRBJ2-6 and V is TRBV30, with D tentatively TRBD2 (6 bases). Germline values: CDR1 GTSNPN, CDR2 SVGIG (reference sequence). V was cut by 1 base and J by 0 bases, with 10 bases left in between. The CDR3 runs to 16 residues. This CDR3 reads CAWSASANSGANVLTF. Here the CDR3 DNA reads TGTGCCTGGAGTGCTAGCGCCAACTCTGGGGCCAACGTCCTGACTTTC.

Here the CDR3 reads CASSRARAYEQYF. CDR3 DNA: TGTGCCAGCAGCAGGGCCAGGGCCTACGAGCAGTACTTC. This sequence joins TRBV21-1 and TRBJ2-7; the table calls TRBD1, which could not be checked here. TRBV21-1 represents a pseudogene. This CDR3 region has 13 residues.

The chain combines TRBV5-1 with TRBJ2-1; weak D call: TRBD1 (6 bases). The CDR3 consists of 16 residues. Trimming took off 0 bases at V and 0 bases at J, with 10 bases between the two ends. Germline V lookup: CDR1 SGHRS, CDR2 YFSETQ. The CDR3, as DNA: TGCGCCAGCAGCTTGGGAGGGACACCCTCCTACAATGAGCAGTTCTTC. Its translation: CASSLGGTPSYNEQFF.

This clone was counted once. The chain employs TRBV11-3 and TRBJ2-3; possible D gene TRBD2, 6 bases. The CDR3 contains 15 residues. Trimming removed 1 base from V and 1 base from J, with 9 bases in between. CDR1 SGHNT and CDR2 YENEEA come from the germline V gene. The CDR3 region has the DNA TGTGCCAGCAGCTTAGTAGGCGGGGGCACAGATACGCAGTATTTT. Encoded protein: CASSLVGGGTDTQYF.

The chain joins TRBV27 to TRBJ2-1, with D possibly being TRBD1 (6 bases). This CDR3 spans 15 amino acids. Trimming took off 6 bases at V and 2 bases at J, with 14 bases between the two ends. Germline-derived CDR1 and CDR2 are MNHEY and SMNVEV (reference sequence). The CDR3 DNA is TGTGCCAGCAGCCTTACGGGACAACCCTACAATGAGCAGTTCTTC. This gives the protein CASSLTGQPYNEQFF.

This clone was counted a few times. This rearrangement joins TRBV5-1 to TRBJ2-2, with a weak D call TRBD2 (6 bases). V shed 6 bases and J shed 7 bases, with 19 bases lying between them. The CDR3 is 15 residues long. The germline CDR1 and CDR2 sequences are SGHRS and YFSETQ. CDR3 nucleotide sequence: TGCGCCAGCAACAACCCCGGGGGAGCGGTCGGGGAGCTGTTTTTT. This sequence encodes CASNNPGGAVGELFF.

This clone was counted a single time. The rearrangement links TRBV28 to TRBJ1-2; 7 nucleotides line up with TRBD1. Germline CDR1 reads MDHEN; CDR2 reads SYDVKM. The CDR3 has 13 amino acids. J gave up 7 bases and V 6 bases, and 8 bases lay outside the gene matches. CDR3 DNA sequence: TGTGCCAGCAGCCTCACAGGGGTAGGTGGCTACACCTTC. Encoded protein: CASSLTGVGGYTF.

This chain connects TRBV3-1 (or the pseudogene TRBV3-2) to TRBJ1-1; 10 bases align to TRBD1. The junction had 1 base not matched to a gene; V was cut back by 6 bases and J by 6 bases. The germline CDR1 and CDR2 sequences are LGHDT and YNNKEL (reference sequence). The CDR3 spans 12 residues. The CDR3 spells CASSGTGAEAFF. CDR3 in DNA: TGTGCCAGCAGTGGGACAGGGGCTGAAGCTTTCTTT.

The chain recombines TRBV7-9 with TRBJ1-2, with TRBD1 matching 8 bases. J gave up 2 bases and V 4 bases, and 9 bases lay outside the gene matches. The CDR3 runs to 16 residues. The germline V gene encodes CDR1 SEHNR and CDR2 FQNEAQ (reference sequence). CDR3 sequence (DNA): TGTGCCAGCAGCTGGAACCCCAGGGGGCTAAACTATGGCTACACCTTC. It specifies CASSWNPRGLNYGYTF.

V is TRBV19 and J is TRBJ1-1; D is undetermined. Trimming removed 3 bases from V and 5 bases from J, with 16 bases in between. Germline V lookup: CDR1 LNHDA, CDR2 SQIVND (reference sequence). The CDR3 loop spans 15 amino acids. CDR3 protein: CASSIQEKVETEAFF. In DNA form, the CDR3 reads TGTGCCAGTAGTATTCAGGAAAAGGTGGAAACTGAAGCTTTCTTT.

The chain employs TRBV6-6 and TRBJ1-2; 10 bases align to TRBD1. The CDR3 contains 16 residues. CDR1 and CDR2 from the germline V gene are MNHNY and SVGAGI (reference sequence). J lost 5 bases, V lost 4 bases, and 10 bases had no gene match. CDR3 nucleotide sequence: TGTGCCAGCAGTTCCAACCGACAGGGGGCAGATTATGGCTACACCTTC. It yields the protein CASSSNRQGADYGYTF.

In its sample, this clone was seen many times. The rearrangement links TRBV2 to TRBJ1-6, with a possible D match to TRBD1 (5 bases). The germline V and J ends were trimmed by 8 bases and 0 bases, with 14 bases remaining between them. The CDR3 has 16 amino acids. Germline CDR1 SNHLY, CDR2 FYNNEI. Written as DNA, the CDR3 is TGTGCCAGCTCGGGGTTCGGGGGCTCCTATAATTCACCCCTCCACTTT. Amino acid sequence: CASSGFGGSYNSPLHF. Drawing the rest from reference TRBV2 and TRBJ1-6, the complete variable domain is EPEVTQTPSHQVTQMGQEVILRCVPISNHLYFYWYRQILGQKVEFLVSFYNNEISEKSEIFDDQFSVERPDGSNFTLKIRSTKLEDSAMYFCASSGFGGSYNSPLHFGNGTRLTVT.

This chain uses TRBV7-2 with TRBJ2-7; 8 positions match TRBD2. The length of the CDR3 is 14 residues. Unmatched junction bases numbered 5, after V lost 1 base and J lost 6 bases. Germline V lookup: CDR1 SGHTA, CDR2 FQGNSA. In DNA, the CDR3 is TGTGCCAGCAGCTTAGACGGGGGGGCCGGCGAGCAGTACTTC. It encodes CASSLDGGAGEQYF. The complete variable domain, with remaining parts taken from reference TRBV7-2 and TRBJ2-7, reads GAGVSQSPSNKVTEKGKDVELRCDPISGHTALYWYRQSLGQGLEFLIYFQGNSAPDKSGLPSDRFSAERTGGSVSTLTIQRTQQEDSAVYLCASSLDGGAGEQYFGPGTRLTVT.